This TCR beta chain stems from a study of T cell responses to AZD1222 COVID-19 vaccine. Study results and limitations: Two AZD1222 doses significantly raised spike-specific TCR breadth and depth over controls. White British donors predominated, females outnumbered males, and clonal diversity was possibly underestimated.

Libraries were prepared by immunoSEQ multiplex PCR; TCRdb keeps only in-frame clonotypes and omits some of them. Altogether about 170,000 clones are present, around nine tenths being singletons, with the ten largest covering around 1.6%. Only one count was recorded for this clone. Antigen specificity is unknown. V lost 5 bases to trimming and J lost 4 bases, with 8 bases between them. The length of the CDR3 is 12 residues. From germline, CDR1 is MDHEN and CDR2 SYDVKM. V gene TRBV28 combines with J gene TRBJ1-2; D may be TRBD1 (5 bases). The sample consisted of peripheral blood, taken on day 0 of AZD1222 vaccination. The sequence was collected from an adult in good health. Written as DNA, the CDR3 is TGTGCCAGCAGTGCCAGGGCCTATGGCTACACCTTC. Its translation is CASSARAYGYTF.